These 16 T cell receptor beta chains share one sample of origin, sequenced in a study of response to subunit inactivated influenza vaccine. TCRdb re-called the RT-PCR reads through MiXCR, storing one row per CDR3 protein. Of some 800,000 distinct CDR3 sequences in the sample, less than 25% are singletons; the top ten hold about 10%. The sample consisted of PBMCs from blood, taken around 5 days after vaccination. The receptors here all came from a man aged 45-65 years who received an inactivated influenza vaccine.

As to this clonotype: A much larger clone lies one base from this, so it may be a read error. The V call is TRBV28, the J call TRBJ2-7, with a weak D call TRBD1 (6 bases). V was pared by 5 bases and J by 2 bases, with 10 bases between. CDR1 and CDR2 from the germline V gene are MDHEN and SYDVKM. The CDR3 contains 13 residues. In nucleotides, the CDR3 is TGTGCCAGCAGTACCGGGACACCCTACGAGCAGTACTTC. This codes for CASSTGTPYEQYF.

The rearrangement joins TRBV6-2 or TRBV6-3 to TRBJ2-3; the D is unclear. V shed 2 bases and J shed 5 bases, with 11 bases lying between them. This CDR3 contains 14 residues. The germline gives CDR1 MNHEY, CDR2 SVGEGT. CDR3 residues: CASSYRRLVDTQYF. The CDR3 region has the DNA TGTGCCAGCAGTTACCGGAGACTTGTAGATACGCAGTATTTT.

The rearrangement links TRBV5-5 to TRBJ2-3, with TRBD2 matching over 8 bases. With 4 bases clipped from V and 2 bases from J, the junction kept 9 bases outside the gene matches. This CDR3 has 16 residues. Per the germline V gene, CDR1 is SGHKS and CDR2 is YYEKEE (reference sequence). CDR3 region: CASSLTGRASTDTQYF. For the CDR3, the DNA is TGTGCCAGCAGCCTAACCGGGAGGGCCTCCACAGATACGCAGTATTTT.

This clonotype was observed at least ten times. The chain couples TRBV4-1 to TRBJ2-4; D possibly corresponds to TRBD2 (5 bases). Trimming removed 1 base from V and 7 bases from J, with 8 bases in between. Germline V gives CDR1 MGHRA, CDR2 YSYEKL. CDR3 length: 13 residues. CDR3 sequence (DNA): TGCGCCAGCAGCCAAGTAGGACTTAACATTCAGTACTTC. Its translation: CASSQVGLNIQYF.

The rearrangement joins TRBV20-1 to TRBJ2-7; 10 nucleotides align to TRBD2. Germline V lookup: CDR1 DFQATT, CDR2 SNEGSKA (reference sequence). With 0 bases clipped from V and 5 bases from J, the junction kept 13 bases outside the gene matches. This CDR3 region has 17 residues. The CDR3 DNA reads as TGCAGTGCTAGAGATGGCGCACTAGCGGGAAAAGCAAACGAGCAGTACTTC. Its protein is CSARDGALAGKANEQYF.

This clonotype came up a few times. The rearrangement links TRBV5-5 to TRBJ2-3, with 11 bases that match TRBD2. The CDR3 is 16 amino acids. With V trimmed by 1 base and J by 6 bases, 7 bases remained unmatched. Germline V CDR1 and CDR2: SGHKS, YYEKEE (reference sequence). The DNA for the CDR3 is TGTGCCAGCAGCTTGTTGCCGTCTAGCGGGGGGGATACGCAGTATTTT. Translated: CASSLLPSSGGDTQYF. Drawing the rest from reference TRBV5-5 and TRBJ2-3, the complete variable domain is DAGVTQSPTHLIKTRGQQVTLRCSPISGHKSVSWYQQVLGQGPQFIFQYYEKEERGRGNFPDRFSARQFPNYSSELNVNALLLGDSALYLCASSLLPSSGGDTQYFGPGTRLTVL.

Only a few counts were recorded for this clonotype. The DNA for the CDR3 is TGCGCCAGCAGCCAAGTCCCCTATGAGGCTAGCCCCGGGGAGCTGTTTTTT. Its protein is CASSQVPYEASPGELFF. The chain is built from TRBV4-3 and TRBJ2-2; TRBD2 is a possible D gene (5 bases). Trimming removed 1 base at V and 6 bases at J, with 18 bases between. The length of the CDR3 is 17 residues. Germline V gene sequence: CDR1 LGHNA, CDR2 YSLEER.

This clonotype was recorded a few times. V usage is TRBV28 and J usage is TRBJ2-4; D may correspond to TRBD1 or TRBD2 (5 bases each). Germline CDR1 and CDR2: MDHEN and SYDVKM. V gave up 10 bases and J gave up 0 bases, with 16 bases separating them. This CDR3 comprises 15 residues. DNA of the CDR3: TGTGCCACCTCAGGGTCGGGGCTAGCCAAAAACATTCAGTACTTC. This gives the protein CATSGSGLAKNIQYF.

This chain links TRBV15 with TRBJ2-5, with D unresolved. Germline V CDR1 and CDR2: LNHNV, YYDKDF (reference sequence). The CDR3 spans 14 residues. V lost 0 bases and J lost 1, with 6 bases in between. The CDR3 coding sequence is TGTGCCACCAGCAGAGAGGGCACCCAAGAGACCCAGTACTTC. Translation: CATSREGTQETQYF.

V and J are TRBV29-1 and TRBJ2-2, with D uncertain. CDR3 size: 11 residues. Germline loops: CDR1 SQVTM, CDR2 ANQGSEA. V was shortened by 6 bases and J by 6 bases, with 8 bases between the two germline ends. The CDR3 coding sequence is TGCAGCGTACTGGATTCCGGGGAGCTGTTTTTT. Amino acids: CSVLDSGELFF.

The CDR3 reads CASSYWSGGRGNEQFF. CDR3 DNA: TGTGCCAGCAGTTATTGGAGCGGAGGGCGTGGCAATGAGCAGTTCTTC. The rearrangement joins TRBV6-5 to TRBJ2-1; TRBD2 might be the D (6 bases). CDR1 is MNHEY and CDR2 is SVGAGI in the germline V gene. Deletions cut 3 bases from V and 6 bases from J, with 18 bases between. This CDR3 has 16 residues.

This clonotype was detected a few times. The chain joins TRBV12-3 or TRBV12-4 to TRBJ1-5; a weak D match, TRBD1 (6 bases). With 4 bases removed from V and 1 base from J, the gap between germline ends came to 17 bases. This CDR3 has 17 residues. The CDR3 reads CASSWGASGGSNQPQHF. CDR3 DNA sequence: TGTGCCAGCAGTTGGGGGGCCTCCGGCGGAAGCAATCAGCCCCAGCATTTT.

The chain uses TRBV7-2 and TRBJ2-1; 7 nucleotides match TRBD2. This CDR3 is 15 amino acids long. The junction had 9 bases not matched to a gene; V was cut back by 5 bases and J by 5 bases. CDR1 is SGHTA, CDR2 FQGNSA, per germline. CDR3 sequence: CASSPGGAGNNEQFF. CDR3 nucleotides: TGTGCCAGCAGCCCCGGGGGAGCGGGAAACAATGAGCAGTTCTTC.

This clonotype was picked up a small number of times. The V gene is TRBV29-1, the J gene TRBJ2-1, with a weak D call TRBD2 (5 bases). The CDR3 spans 14 residues. V lost 4 bases and J lost 4, with 14 bases in between. Germline CDR1 is SQVTM and CDR2 is ANQGSEA. CDR3 nucleotides: TGCAGCGTTGTTGGTGACTACCGTTACAATGAGCAGTTCTTC. Its protein is CSVVGDYRYNEQFF.

The chain employs TRBV12-3 or TRBV12-4 and TRBJ2-3; D might be TRBD1 (6 bases). This CDR3 has 15 residues. V was trimmed by 8 bases and J by 4 bases, leaving 19 bases between them. The CDR3 DNA is TGTGCCAGCCGTGACCCTGGGGGCTTGCCAGATACGCAGTATTTT. Residues: CASRDPGGLPDTQYF.

The V gene is TRBV29-1, the J gene TRBJ1-2; D gene uncertain. The CDR3 loop spans 11 amino acids. CDR1 and CDR2 (germline): SQVTM, ANQGSEA. Trimming cost V 4 bases and J 3 bases, with 6 bases left between them. The CDR3 loop is CSVGTDYGYTF. For the CDR3, the DNA is TGCAGCGTTGGTACAGACTATGGCTACACCTTC.